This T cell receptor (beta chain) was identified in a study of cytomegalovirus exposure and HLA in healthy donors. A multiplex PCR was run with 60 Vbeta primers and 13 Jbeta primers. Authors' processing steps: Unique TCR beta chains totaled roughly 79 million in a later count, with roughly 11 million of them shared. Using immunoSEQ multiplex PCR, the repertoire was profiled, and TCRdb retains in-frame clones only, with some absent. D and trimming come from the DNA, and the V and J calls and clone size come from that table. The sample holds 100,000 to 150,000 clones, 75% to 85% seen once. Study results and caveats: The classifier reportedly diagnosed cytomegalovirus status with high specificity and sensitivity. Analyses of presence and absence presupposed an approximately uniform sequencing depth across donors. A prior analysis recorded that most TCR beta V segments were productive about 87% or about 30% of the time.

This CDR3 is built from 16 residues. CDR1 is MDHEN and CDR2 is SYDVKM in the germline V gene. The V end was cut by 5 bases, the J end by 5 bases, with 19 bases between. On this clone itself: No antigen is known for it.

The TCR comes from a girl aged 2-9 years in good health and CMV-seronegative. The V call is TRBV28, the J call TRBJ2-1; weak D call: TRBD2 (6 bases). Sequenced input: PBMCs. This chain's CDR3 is CASSTTPGRGNNEQFF. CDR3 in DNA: TGTGCCAGCAGTACTACTCCGGGGCGGGGTAACAATGAGCAGTTCTTC.